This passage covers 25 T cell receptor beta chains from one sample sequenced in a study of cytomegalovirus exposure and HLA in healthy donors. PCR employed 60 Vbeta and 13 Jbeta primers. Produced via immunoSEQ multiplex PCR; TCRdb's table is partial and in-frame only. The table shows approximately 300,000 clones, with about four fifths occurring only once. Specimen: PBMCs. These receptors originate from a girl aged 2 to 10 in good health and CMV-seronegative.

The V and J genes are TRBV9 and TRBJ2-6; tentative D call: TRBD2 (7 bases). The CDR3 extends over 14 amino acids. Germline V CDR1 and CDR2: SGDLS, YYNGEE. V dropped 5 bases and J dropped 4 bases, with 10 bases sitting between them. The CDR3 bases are TGTGCCAGCAGGGGGGGGGCCGGGGCCAACGTCCTGACTTTC. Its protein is CASRGGAGANVLTF.

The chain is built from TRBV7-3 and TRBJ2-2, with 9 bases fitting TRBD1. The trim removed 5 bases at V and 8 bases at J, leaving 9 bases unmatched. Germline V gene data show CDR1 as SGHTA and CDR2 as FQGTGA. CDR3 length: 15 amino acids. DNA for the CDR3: TGTGCCAGCAGCCCCGACCGACAGGGGGTGGGGGAGCTGTTTTTT. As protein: CASSPDRQGVGELFF.

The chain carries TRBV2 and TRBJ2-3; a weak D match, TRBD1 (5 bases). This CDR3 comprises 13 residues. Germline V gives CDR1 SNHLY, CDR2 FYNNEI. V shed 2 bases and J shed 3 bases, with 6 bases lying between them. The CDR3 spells CASSETGTDTQYF. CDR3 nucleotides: TGTGCCAGCAGTGAAACAGGAACAGATACGCAGTATTTT.

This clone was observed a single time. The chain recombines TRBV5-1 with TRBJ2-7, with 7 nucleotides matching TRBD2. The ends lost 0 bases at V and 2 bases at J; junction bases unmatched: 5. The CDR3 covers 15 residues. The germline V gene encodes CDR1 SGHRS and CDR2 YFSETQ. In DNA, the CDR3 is TGCGCCAGCAGCTTGGAGGTCGGGGGGACCTACGAGCAGTACTTC. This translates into CASSLEVGGTYEQYF.

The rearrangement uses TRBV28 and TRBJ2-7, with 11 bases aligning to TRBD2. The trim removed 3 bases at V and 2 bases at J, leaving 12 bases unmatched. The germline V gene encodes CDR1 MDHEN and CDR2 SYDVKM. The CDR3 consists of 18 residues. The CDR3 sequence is CASSFMTSGTGPPYEQYF. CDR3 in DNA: TGTGCCAGCAGTTTTATGACTAGCGGGACCGGGCCCCCCTACGAGCAGTACTTC. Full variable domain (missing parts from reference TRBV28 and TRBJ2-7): DVKVTQSSRYLVKRTGEKVFLECVQDMDHENMFWYRQDPGLGLRLIYFSYDVKMKEKGDIPEGYSVSREKKERFSLILESASTNQTSMYLCASSFMTSGTGPPYEQYFGPGTRLTVT.

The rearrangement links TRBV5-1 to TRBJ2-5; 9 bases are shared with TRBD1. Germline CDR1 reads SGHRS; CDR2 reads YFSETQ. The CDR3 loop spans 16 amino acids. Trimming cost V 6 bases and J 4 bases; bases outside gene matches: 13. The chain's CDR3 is CASNQIGTGKLETQYF. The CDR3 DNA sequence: TGCGCCAGCAACCAAATTGGGACAGGGAAATTAGAGACCCAGTACTTC.

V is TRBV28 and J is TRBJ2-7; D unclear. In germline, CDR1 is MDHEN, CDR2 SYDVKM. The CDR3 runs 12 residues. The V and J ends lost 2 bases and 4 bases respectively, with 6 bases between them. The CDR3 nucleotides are TGTGCCAGCAGTTTAGGTGCGTACGAGCAGTACTTC. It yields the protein CASSLGAYEQYF. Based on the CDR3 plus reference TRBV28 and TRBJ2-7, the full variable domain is DVKVTQSSRYLVKRTGEKVFLECVQDMDHENMFWYRQDPGLGLRLIYFSYDVKMKEKGDIPEGYSVSREKKERFSLILESASTNQTSMYLCASSLGAYEQYFGPGTRLTVT.

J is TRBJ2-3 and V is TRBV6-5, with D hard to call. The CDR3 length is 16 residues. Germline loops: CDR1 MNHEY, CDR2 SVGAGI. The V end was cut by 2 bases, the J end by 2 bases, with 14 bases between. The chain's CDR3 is CASSYAPLRNTDTQYF. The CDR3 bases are TGTGCCAGCAGTTACGCACCGCTGCGGAACACAGATACGCAGTATTTT.

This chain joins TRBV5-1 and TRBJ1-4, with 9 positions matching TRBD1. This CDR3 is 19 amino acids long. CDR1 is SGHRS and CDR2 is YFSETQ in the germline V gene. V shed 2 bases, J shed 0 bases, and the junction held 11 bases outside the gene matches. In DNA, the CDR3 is TGCGCCAGCAGCTTACCCCCGGGACAGGGCGTTCCAACTAATGAAAAACTGTTTTTT. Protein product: CASSLPPGQGVPTNEKLFF.

CDR3 region: CASSLVGAGKELFF. The CDR3 nucleotides are TGTGCCAGCAGCTTAGTAGGGGCAGGGAAAGAACTGTTTTTT. J is TRBJ1-4 and V is TRBV7-8; D is possibly TRBD1 (5 bases). Trimming pared 1 base from V and 12 bases from J, leaving 15 bases between. CDR1 is SGHVS, CDR2 FQNEAQ, per germline. The length of the CDR3 is 14 residues.

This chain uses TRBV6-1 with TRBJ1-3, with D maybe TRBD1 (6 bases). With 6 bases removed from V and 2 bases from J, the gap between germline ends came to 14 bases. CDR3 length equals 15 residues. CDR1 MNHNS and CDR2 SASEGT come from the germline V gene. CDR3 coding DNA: TGTGCCAGCAGCAGGACAGTCGGAACTGGAAACACCATATATTTT. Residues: CASSRTVGTGNTIYF.

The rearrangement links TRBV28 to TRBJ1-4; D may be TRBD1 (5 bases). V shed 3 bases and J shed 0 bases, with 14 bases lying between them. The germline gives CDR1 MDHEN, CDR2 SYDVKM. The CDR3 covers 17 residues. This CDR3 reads CASSFDRSATTNEKLFF. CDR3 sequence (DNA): TGTGCCAGCAGTTTTGACAGATCGGCTACAACTAATGAAAAACTGTTTTTT.

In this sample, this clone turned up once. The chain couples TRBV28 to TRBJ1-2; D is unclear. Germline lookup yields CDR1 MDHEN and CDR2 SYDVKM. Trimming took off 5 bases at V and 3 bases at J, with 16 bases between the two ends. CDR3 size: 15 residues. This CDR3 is CASSPLPGYDYGYTF. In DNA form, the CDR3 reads TGTGCCAGCAGTCCCCTCCCGGGGTATGACTATGGCTACACCTTC.

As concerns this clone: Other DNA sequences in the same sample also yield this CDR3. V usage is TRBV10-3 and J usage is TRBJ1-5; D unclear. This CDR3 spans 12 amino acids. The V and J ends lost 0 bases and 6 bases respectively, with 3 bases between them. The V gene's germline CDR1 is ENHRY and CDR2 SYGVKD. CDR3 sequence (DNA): TGTGCCATCAGTGAGTCTAGTCAGCCCCAGCATTTT. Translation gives CAISESSQPQHF.

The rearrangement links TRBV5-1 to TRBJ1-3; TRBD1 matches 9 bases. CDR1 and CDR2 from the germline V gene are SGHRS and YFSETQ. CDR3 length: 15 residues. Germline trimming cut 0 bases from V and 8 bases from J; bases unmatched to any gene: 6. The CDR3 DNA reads TGCGCCAGCAGCTTGGCCCCGGACAGGGGAGACACCATATATTTT. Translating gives CASSLAPDRGDTIYF. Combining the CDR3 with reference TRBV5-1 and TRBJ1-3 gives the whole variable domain KAGVTQTPRYLIKTRGQQVTLSCSPISGHRSVSWYQQTPGQGLQFLFEYFSETQRNKGNFPGRFSGRQFSNSRSEMNVSTLELGDSALYLCASSLAPDRGDTIYFGEGSWLTVV.

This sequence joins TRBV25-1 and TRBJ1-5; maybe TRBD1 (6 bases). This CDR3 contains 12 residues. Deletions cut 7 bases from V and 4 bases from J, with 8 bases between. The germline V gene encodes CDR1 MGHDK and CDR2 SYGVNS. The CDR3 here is CASKGGNQPQHF. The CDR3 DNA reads TGTGCCAGCAAGGGGGGGAATCAGCCCCAGCATTTT.

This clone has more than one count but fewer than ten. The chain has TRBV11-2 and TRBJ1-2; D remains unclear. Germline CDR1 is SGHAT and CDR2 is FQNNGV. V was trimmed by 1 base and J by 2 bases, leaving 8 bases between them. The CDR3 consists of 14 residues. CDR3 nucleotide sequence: TGTGCCAGCAGCTTAGGCACGGGGAACTATGGCTACACCTTC. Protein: CASSLGTGNYGYTF.

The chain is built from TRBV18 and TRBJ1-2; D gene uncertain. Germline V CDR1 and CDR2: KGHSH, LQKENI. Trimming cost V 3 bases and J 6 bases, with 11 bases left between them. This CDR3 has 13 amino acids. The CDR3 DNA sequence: TGTGCCAGCTCACCTAGCGTGAGAGATGGCTACACCTTC. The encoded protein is CASSPSVRDGYTF.

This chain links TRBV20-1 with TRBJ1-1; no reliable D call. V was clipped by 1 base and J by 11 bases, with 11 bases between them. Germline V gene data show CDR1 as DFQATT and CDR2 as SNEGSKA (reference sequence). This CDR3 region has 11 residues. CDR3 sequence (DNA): TGCAGTGCTAGAGGGGGAAGCGGGGCTTTCTTT. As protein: CSARGGSGAFF.

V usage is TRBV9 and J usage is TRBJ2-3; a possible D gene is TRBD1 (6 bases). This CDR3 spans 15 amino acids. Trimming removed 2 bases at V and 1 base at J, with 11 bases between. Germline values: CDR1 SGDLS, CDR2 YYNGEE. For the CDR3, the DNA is TGTGCCAGCAGCGTTAGGGGGTCGGGCACAGATACGCAGTATTTT. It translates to CASSVRGSGTDTQYF. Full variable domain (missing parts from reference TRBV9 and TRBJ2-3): DSGVTQTPKHLITATGQRVTLRCSPRSGDLSVYWYQQSLDQGLQFLIQYYNGEERAKGNILERFSAQQFPDLHSELNLSSLELGDSALYFCASSVRGSGTDTQYFGPGTRLTVL.

DNA for the CDR3: TGTGCCAGCAGCCAAGGGGGCGGCGGTGAAAAACTGTTTTTT. It encodes CASSQGGGGEKLFF. V and J are TRBV5-8 and TRBJ1-4, with TRBD1 matching over 7 bases. J gave up 7 bases and V 4 bases, and 7 bases lay outside the gene matches. CDR1 is SGHTS, CDR2 YDEGEE, per germline. CDR3 size: 14 residues.

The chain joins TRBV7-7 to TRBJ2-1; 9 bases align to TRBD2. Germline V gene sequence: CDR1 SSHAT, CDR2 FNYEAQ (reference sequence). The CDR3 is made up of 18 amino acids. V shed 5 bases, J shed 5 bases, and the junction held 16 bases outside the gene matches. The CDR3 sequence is CASSPTPGLASLHNEQFF. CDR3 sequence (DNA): TGTGCCAGCAGCCCGACGCCGGGACTAGCAAGCCTCCACAATGAGCAGTTCTTC.

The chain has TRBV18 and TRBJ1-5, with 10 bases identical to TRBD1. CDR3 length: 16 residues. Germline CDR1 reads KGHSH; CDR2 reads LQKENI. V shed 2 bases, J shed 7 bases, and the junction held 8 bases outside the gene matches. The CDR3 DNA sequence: TGTGCCAGCTCACCAGCTGAGGGACAGGGGAGGCAGCCCCAGCATTTT. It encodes CASSPAEGQGRQPQHF.

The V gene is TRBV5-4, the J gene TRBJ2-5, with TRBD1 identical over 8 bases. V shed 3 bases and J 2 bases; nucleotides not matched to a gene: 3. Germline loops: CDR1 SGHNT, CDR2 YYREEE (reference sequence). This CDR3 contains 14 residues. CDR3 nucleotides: TGTGCCAGCAGCTATACAGGGGGTCAAGAGACCCAGTACTTC. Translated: CASSYTGGQETQYF.

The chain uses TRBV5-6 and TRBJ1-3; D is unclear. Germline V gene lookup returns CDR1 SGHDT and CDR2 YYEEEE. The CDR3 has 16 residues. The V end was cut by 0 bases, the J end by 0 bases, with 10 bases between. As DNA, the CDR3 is TGTGCCAGCAGCTTGGATGGCAGAGGCTCTGGAAACACCATATATTTT. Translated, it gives CASSLDGRGSGNTIYF.